This T cell receptor (beta chain) was captured in a study of T cell responses to AZD1222 COVID-19 vaccine (dated by TCRdb to the early 2020s). Describing the broader study: AZD1222 recipients with second doses at about 4 weeks or about 12 weeks were pooled, because spike-specific TCR depth and breadth did not differ between schedules. Trial participants were enrolled by age into subgroups of 18-55, 56-69 and 70-plus years, and approximately 150, 30 and 60 TCR-sequenced participants, respectively, were included in these subgroups. TCR sequencing covered roughly 230 trial participants: 207 given two doses of AZD1222 and around 25 given two doses of MenACWY control vaccine. Study-wide conclusions, independent of this receptor: Only a handful of AZD1222 recipients were SARS-CoV-2 seropositive at baseline, limiting conclusions about previously exposed vaccinees. The vaccine-associated CD4 TCRs covered the entire spike protein, and the dominant responses fell in regions 160-218 and 743-854. Because no samples from the day 14 peak response were available, repertoires could be characterized only after the peak T cell response. Epitopes outside the regions mutated in the B.1.351 and B.1.1.7 variants were reportedly recognized by nearly half of the unique spike-specific TCRs. In the small 56-69-year group, the increase in depth fell short of significance, most likely because of low power. After two AZD1222 doses, spike-specific TCR breadth and depth were significantly higher than at day 0 and than in MenACWY recipients. Participants were mostly white British, with more females than males. The authors suggested clonal diversity may have been underestimated.

The CDR3 regions of human TCRbeta chains were subjected to immunosequencing. The paper's processing steps were these. Repertoire TCRs were matched against a reference library of SARS-CoV-2-specific TCRs generated with the MIRA antigen-specificity platform. Breadth was defined as the fraction of unique TCRs that were SARS-CoV-2-associated, and depth was defined as the fraction of total T cells that were SARS-CoV-2-associated. Using the MIRA data, every spike-specific TCR was mapped to the spike region that the TCR reacted to and assigned to either a CD4 or a CD8 class. Log10-transformed breadth and depth values were compared by one-way ANOVA with Sidak's multiple comparisons tests. This immuneACCESS table, as held by TCRdb, lists in-frame sequences with V and J called but not all clones. Of the missing ones, under half trace to an unresolved V gene in checked studies; the others have no known cause. V, J and clone size derive from that table, while D and trimming were established from the DNA sequence. The sample table contains just under 95,000 clones; only one count was recorded for roughly 84% of them. Of the sample, 10% to 15% is held by the ten largest clones.

V gives up 2 bases and J gives up 8 bases, and the segment between their germline ends measures 13 bases. The CDR3, from cysteine to phenylalanine, totals 13 residues. Of all the DNA, just the CDR3 is kept, 39 bases in frame from base 1. Looking up the germline V gene yields CDR1 SGDLS and CDR2 YYNGEE. The sample's time point label is to be understood as: baseline before first vaccination. Vaccinee samples were obtained from the UK trials COV001 and COV002, which included a single-blind randomized controlled phase 2/3 trial of AZD1222 (ChAdOx1 nCoV-19) in healthy adults. For TCRbeta chain sequencing, PBMC samples from trial participants were taken at day 0 and at day 28 after the second dose. This clone appeared a few times. Its antigen remains unidentified. It has no much larger one-base neighbor in the sample; base qualities were not kept.

The chain is made from TRBV9 and TRBJ1-2; no D gene is confidently identified. Specimen: peripheral blood, collected on day 0 of AZD1222 vaccination. The source is an adult in good health. The CDR3 has the sequence CASSVTWTQGYTF. The bases are TGTGCCAGCAGCGTGACCTGGACCCAGGGCTACACCTTC.